This T cell receptor beta chain was retrieved from a study of T cells in Graves' hyperthyroidism and ophthalmopathy. Overall study context: Peripheral blood samples were taken at initial diagnosis, prior to any treatment.

RNA transcripts provided the source from which TCR beta CDR3 regions were amplified. A set of HTBI primers served as the primers for a first-round RT-PCR of the TCR CDR3. TCRdb called the multiplex PCR reads again in MiXCR, with one record for every CDR3 protein. The table lists some 700,000 distinct CDR3 sequences, around 15% of them singletons. There are many counts of this clonotype. Stable Graves' hyperthyroidism denoted no ophthalmopathy progression over 18 months. The patients, who ranged from 18 to 65 in age, presented with newly diagnosed hyperthyroidism lasting under 2 months. Germline V lookup: CDR1 MDHEN, CDR2 SYDVKM. J lost 3 bases, V lost 7 bases, and 11 bases had no gene match. This CDR3 spans 15 amino acids.

This clonotype was sampled from a man aged 50 or older with Graves' hyperthyroidism. J is TRBJ2-7 and V is TRBV28; 8 bases map to TRBD2. Sequencing was done on a sample of blood. The CDR3 sequence: CASTSPAGGFYEQYF. As DNA, the CDR3 is TGTGCCAGCACCTCCCCGGCGGGGGGCTTCTACGAGCAGTACTTC.